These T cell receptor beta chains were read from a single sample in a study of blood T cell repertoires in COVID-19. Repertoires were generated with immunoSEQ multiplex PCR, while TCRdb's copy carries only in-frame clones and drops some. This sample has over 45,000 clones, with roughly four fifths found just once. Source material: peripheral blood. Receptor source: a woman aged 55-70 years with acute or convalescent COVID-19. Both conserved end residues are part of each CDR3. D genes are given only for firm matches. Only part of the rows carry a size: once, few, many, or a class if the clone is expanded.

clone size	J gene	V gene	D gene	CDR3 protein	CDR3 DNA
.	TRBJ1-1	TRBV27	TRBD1	CASSLTGSGNTEAFF	TGTGCCAGCAGTTTGACAGGGAGTGGGAACACTGAAGCTTTCTTT
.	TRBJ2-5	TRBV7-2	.	CASSLVREETQYF	TGTGCCAGCAGCTTAGTCCGAGAAGAGACCCAGTACTTC
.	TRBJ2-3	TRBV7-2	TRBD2	CASSSGGGTDTQYF	TGTGCCAGCAGCTCGGGGGGGGGCACAGATACGCAGTATTTT
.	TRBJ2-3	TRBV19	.	CASSAPRAERTDTQYF	TGTGCCAGTAGTGCCCCCAGGGCGGAGCGCACAGATACGCAGTATTTT
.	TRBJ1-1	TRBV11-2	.	CASSSSDRRTEAFF	TGTGCCAGCAGCTCGAGCGACAGGAGGACTGAAGCTTTCTTT
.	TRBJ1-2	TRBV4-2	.	CASSQGGRARSSGYTF	TGTGCCAGCAGCCAAGGAGGGAGGGCGCGGAGCAGTGGCTACACCTTC
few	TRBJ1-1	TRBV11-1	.	CASSLDSVWTEAFF	TGTGCCAGCAGCTTGGACAGTGTGTGGACTGAAGCTTTCTTT
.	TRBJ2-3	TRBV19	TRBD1	CASKRTGDADTQYF	TGTGCCAGTAAGAGGACAGGGGACGCAGATACGCAGTATTTT
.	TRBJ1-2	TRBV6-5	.	CASRRVSAGYGYTF	TGTGCCAGCAGACGCGTCTCGGCAGGCTATGGCTACACCTTC
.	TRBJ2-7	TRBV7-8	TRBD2	CASSFGTSGGDPYEQYF	TGTGCCAGCAGCTTCGGGACTAGCGGGGGAGATCCCTACGAGCAGTACTTC
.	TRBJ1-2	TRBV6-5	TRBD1	CASGPDRGSLYGYTF	TGTGCCAGTGGACCGGACAGGGGATCCCTCTATGGCTACACCTTC
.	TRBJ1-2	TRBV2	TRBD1	CASSDEGQGSYGYTF	TGTGCCAGCAGTGATGAGGGACAGGGTTCCTATGGCTACACCTTC
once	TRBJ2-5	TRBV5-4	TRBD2	CASSTPTSGGETQYF	TGTGCCAGCAGCACGCCGACTAGCGGGGGGGAGACCCAGTACTTC
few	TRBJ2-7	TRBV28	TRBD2	CASSLLAGSYEQYF	TGTGCCAGCAGTTTACTAGCGGGATCCTACGAGCAGTACTTC
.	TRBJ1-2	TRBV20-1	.	CSARTSPSYTF	TGCAGTGCGAGGACTAGTCCTAGCTACACCTTC
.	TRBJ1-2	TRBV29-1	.	CSVKRADYGYTF	TGCAGCGTTAAGAGGGCGGACTATGGCTACACCTTC
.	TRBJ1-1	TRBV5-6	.	CASSLNRLRTEAFF	TGTGCCAGCAGCTTGAACAGATTGCGCACTGAAGCTTTCTTT
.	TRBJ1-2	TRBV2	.	CASSRETYGYTF	TGTGCCAGCAGTCGGGAGACCTATGGCTACACCTTC
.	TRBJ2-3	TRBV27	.	CASSLYGGGLGSTDTQYF	TGTGCCAGCAGTTTATATGGGGGCGGACTAGGGTCCACAGATACGCAGTATTTT
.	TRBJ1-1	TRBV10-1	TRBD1	CASSEVGTGGLNTEAFF	TGCGCCAGCAGTGAGGTTGGGACAGGGGGCCTGAACACTGAAGCTTTCTTT
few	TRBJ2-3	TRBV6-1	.	CASSAPLAVSTDTQYF	TGTGCCAGCAGTGCCCCACTAGCCGTGAGCACAGATACGCAGTATTTT
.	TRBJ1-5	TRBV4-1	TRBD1	CASSFTGGAGESNQPQHF	TGCGCCAGCAGCTTTACAGGGGGCGCAGGGGAAAGCAATCAGCCCCAGCATTTT
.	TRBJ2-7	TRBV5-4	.	CASSKDTQVGYEQYF	TGTGCCAGCAGCAAGGACACCCAGGTAGGCTACGAGCAGTACTTC
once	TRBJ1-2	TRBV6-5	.	CASSYSNRDPGGYTF	TGTGCCAGCAGTTACTCCAACAGGGACCCGGGAGGCTACACCTTC
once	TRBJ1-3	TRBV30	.	CAWSERASGNTIYF	TGTGCCTGGAGCGAGCGGGCCTCTGGAAACACCATATATTTT
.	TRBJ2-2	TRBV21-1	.	CASSLRDLTRELFF	TGTGCCAGCAGCCTCCGGGACTTAACCCGGGAGCTGTTTTTT
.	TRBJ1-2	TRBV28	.	CASTLGGRGGYTF	TGTGCCAGCACCCTCGGGGGGCGCGGTGGCTACACCTTC
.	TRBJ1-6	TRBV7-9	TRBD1	CASSPTPGQGDSPLHF	TGTGCCAGCAGCCCTACCCCCGGACAGGGGGATTCACCCCTCCACTTT
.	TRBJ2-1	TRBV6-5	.	CASSYLEHNEQFF	TGTGCCAGCAGTTACTTGGAGCACAATGAGCAGTTCTTC
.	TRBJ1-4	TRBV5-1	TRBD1	CASSLGQGATNEKLFF	TGCGCCAGCAGCCTCGGACAGGGGGCAACTAATGAAAAACTGTTTTTT
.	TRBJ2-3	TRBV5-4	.	CASSLELSGLTDTQYF	TGTGCCAGCAGCTTGGAGCTTAGCGGCCTCACAGATACGCAGTATTTT
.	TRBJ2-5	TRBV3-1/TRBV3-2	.	CASSPARGSLETQYF	TGTGCCAGCAGTCCCGCGAGAGGGTCTTTAGAGACCCAGTACTTC
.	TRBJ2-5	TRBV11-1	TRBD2	CASSLERGGLGTQYF	TGTGCCAGCAGCTTAGAGCGGGGGGGCCTCGGGACCCAGTACTTC
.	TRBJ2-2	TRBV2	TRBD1	CASSLTGGDTGELFF	TGTGCCAGCAGTCTGACAGGGGGCGACACCGGGGAGCTGTTTTTT
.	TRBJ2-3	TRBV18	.	CASSITSTDTQYF	TGTGCCAGCTCAATTACTAGCACAGATACGCAGTATTTT
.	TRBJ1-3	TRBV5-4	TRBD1	CASSFGTGTGNTIYF	TGTGCCAGCAGCTTCGGGACAGGGACTGGAAACACCATATATTTT
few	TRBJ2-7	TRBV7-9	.	CASSQGGTYEQYF	TGTGCCAGCAGCCAAGGAGGGACCTACGAGCAGTACTTC
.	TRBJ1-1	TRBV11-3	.	CASSWTENTEAFF	TGTGCCAGCAGCTGGACAGAGAACACTGAAGCTTTCTTT
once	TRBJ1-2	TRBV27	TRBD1	CASSQDRGQGNYGYTF	TGTGCCAGCAGTCAGGACAGGGGGCAGGGGAACTATGGCTACACCTTC
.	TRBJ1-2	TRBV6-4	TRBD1	CASSDSGTGTFCYTF	TGTGCCAGCAGTGACTCAGGGACAGGGACCTTTTGCTACACCTTC
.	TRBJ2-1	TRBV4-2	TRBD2	CASAFPSGEQFF	TGTGCCAGCGCGTTTCCTAGCGGGGAGCAGTTCTTC
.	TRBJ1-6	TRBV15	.	CATSRAGTNNSPLHF	TGTGCCACCAGCAGGGCAGGAACGAATAATTCACCCCTCCACTTT
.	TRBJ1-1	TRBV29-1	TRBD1	CSVASGTALRAFF	TGCAGCGTCGCCTCCGGGACAGCTCTTCGAGCTTTCTTT
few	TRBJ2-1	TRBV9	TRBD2	CASGRTSGKNEQFF	TGTGCCAGCGGGAGGACTAGCGGAAAAAATGAGCAGTTCTTC
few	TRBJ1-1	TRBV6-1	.	CASSQAFF	TGTGCCAGCAGTCAGGCTTTCTTT
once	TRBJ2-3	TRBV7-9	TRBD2	CASGDRLREGTDTQYF	TGTGCCAGCGGAGACCGTCTGCGGGAGGGCACAGATACGCAGTATTTT